These T cell receptor beta chains were read from a single sample in a study of cytomegalovirus exposure and HLA in healthy donors. This table comes from immunoSEQ multiplex PCR, and its TCRdb copy is limited to in-frame clones, with some not included. This sample has around 94,000 clones, with around 77% found just once. Sample: PBMCs. Receptors originate from a male donor in good health and CMV-seropositive. Each CDR3 is given with its conserved first and last residue. Fields, in order: V gene, clone size, J gene, D gene, CDR3 protein, CDR3 DNA. D genes are given only for firm matches. Not all rows give a size; the values are once, few, many and, for expanded clones, a class.

V: TRBV5-4
size: NA
J: TRBJ2-3
D: TRBD1
CDR3: CASSSTTGTGGGTQYF
DNA: TGTGCCAGCAGCTCGACGACCGGGACAGGGGGCGGTACGCAGTATTTT

V: TRBV6-5
size: NA
J: TRBJ2-7
D: TRBD1
CDR3: CASRDRADGYEQYF
DNA: TGTGCCAGCAGAGACAGGGCCGATGGTTACGAGCAGTACTTC

V: TRBV11-2
size: NA
J: TRBJ1-1
D: TRBD1
CDR3: CASSHGTGRNTEAFF
DNA: TGTGCCAGCAGCCACGGGACAGGGCGGAACACTGAAGCTTTCTTT

V: TRBV15
size: NA
J: TRBJ2-3
D: NA
CDR3: CATSTYATRRDTDTQYF
DNA: TGTGCCACCAGCACGTATGCGACAAGGAGGGACACAGATACGCAGTATTTT

V: TRBV28
size: NA
J: TRBJ2-1
D: TRBD1
CDR3: CASSFWGQGANEQFF
DNA: TGTGCCAGCAGTTTTTGGGGACAGGGGGCTAATGAGCAGTTCTTC

V: TRBV28
size: NA
J: TRBJ1-4
D: NA
CDR3: CASSWRDANEKLFF
DNA: TGTGCCAGCAGCTGGCGGGATGCTAATGAAAAACTGTTTTTT

V: TRBV14
size: NA
J: TRBJ1-1
D: NA
CDR3: CASSQDRESAEAFF
DNA: TGTGCCAGCAGCCAAGACAGGGAATCGGCTGAAGCTTTCTTT

V: TRBV5-5
size: NA
J: TRBJ1-1
D: TRBD1
CDR3: CASSVRGDSDLRTEAFF
DNA: TGTGCCAGCAGCGTACGCGGGGACAGTGATCTCAGAACTGAAGCTTTCTTT

V: TRBV4-3
size: once
J: TRBJ2-1
D: TRBD2
CDR3: CASSQAAGVYNEQFF
DNA: TGCGCCAGCAGCCAAGCAGCGGGAGTATACAATGAGCAGTTCTTC

V: TRBV11-2
size: few
J: TRBJ2-3
D: TRBD2
CDR3: CASRSAGGPDTQYF
DNA: TGTGCCAGCAGGTCAGCGGGAGGCCCTGATACGCAGTATTTT

V: TRBV11-2
size: NA
J: TRBJ1-4
D: NA
CDR3: CASSPRDEKLFF
DNA: TGTGCCAGCAGCCCTCGTGATGAAAAACTGTTTTTT

V: TRBV27
size: few
J: TRBJ1-5
D: TRBD1
CDR3: CASRTGTGDKNQPQHF
DNA: TGTGCCAGCAGGACCGGGACAGGAGACAAGAATCAGCCCCAGCATTTT

V: TRBV10-2
size: NA
J: TRBJ2-7
D: NA
CDR3: CASSENGGYEQYF
DNA: TGCGCCAGCAGTGAAAACGGGGGCTACGAGCAGTACTTC

V: TRBV6-5
size: NA
J: TRBJ1-6
D: NA
CDR3: CASSRSRPLHF
DNA: TGTGCCAGCAGTCGGTCCCGACCCCTCCACTTT

V: TRBV4-1
size: NA
J: TRBJ2-1
D: TRBD2
CDR3: CASSQTSGGYNEQFF
DNA: TGCGCCAGCAGCCAGACTAGCGGGGGCTACAATGAGCAGTTCTTC

V: TRBV6-6
size: NA
J: TRBJ2-7
D: TRBD1
CDR3: CASRTGTGGNYEQYF
DNA: TGTGCCAGCAGAACCGGGACAGGGGGCAATTACGAGCAGTACTTC

V: TRBV7-2
size: NA
J: TRBJ2-7
D: TRBD2
CDR3: CASSLAGTSAYEQYF
DNA: TGTGCCAGCAGCTTAGCGGGGACTAGCGCCTACGAGCAGTACTTC

V: TRBV7-2
size: NA
J: TRBJ2-7
D: NA
CDR3: CASSLEGFNEQYF
DNA: TGTGCCAGCAGCTTAGAGGGGTTTAACGAGCAGTACTTC